This TCR beta chain was found in a study of blood T cell repertoires in COVID-19. The repertoire was sequenced with immunoSEQ multiplex PCR; TCRdb's copy has only in-frame clones and lacks some. The sample includes 200,000 to 250,000 clones, 92% of them seen just once. Germline trimming cut 1 base from V and 5 bases from J; bases unmatched to any gene: 8. Germline loops: CDR1 LGHDT, CDR2 YNNKEL (reference sequence). This CDR3 comprises 16 residues. The J gene is TRBJ2-5, the V gene TRBV3-1 (or the pseudogene TRBV3-2), with 9 bases lining up with TRBD1. This TCR derives from a man between 25 and 39 years old with COVID-19, enrolled during active disease. The sequencing input was peripheral blood. In DNA, the CDR3 is TGTGCCAGCAGCCAAGCTGTGGGACAGGGACGGGAGACCCAGTACTTC. Protein: CASSQAVGQGRETQYF.